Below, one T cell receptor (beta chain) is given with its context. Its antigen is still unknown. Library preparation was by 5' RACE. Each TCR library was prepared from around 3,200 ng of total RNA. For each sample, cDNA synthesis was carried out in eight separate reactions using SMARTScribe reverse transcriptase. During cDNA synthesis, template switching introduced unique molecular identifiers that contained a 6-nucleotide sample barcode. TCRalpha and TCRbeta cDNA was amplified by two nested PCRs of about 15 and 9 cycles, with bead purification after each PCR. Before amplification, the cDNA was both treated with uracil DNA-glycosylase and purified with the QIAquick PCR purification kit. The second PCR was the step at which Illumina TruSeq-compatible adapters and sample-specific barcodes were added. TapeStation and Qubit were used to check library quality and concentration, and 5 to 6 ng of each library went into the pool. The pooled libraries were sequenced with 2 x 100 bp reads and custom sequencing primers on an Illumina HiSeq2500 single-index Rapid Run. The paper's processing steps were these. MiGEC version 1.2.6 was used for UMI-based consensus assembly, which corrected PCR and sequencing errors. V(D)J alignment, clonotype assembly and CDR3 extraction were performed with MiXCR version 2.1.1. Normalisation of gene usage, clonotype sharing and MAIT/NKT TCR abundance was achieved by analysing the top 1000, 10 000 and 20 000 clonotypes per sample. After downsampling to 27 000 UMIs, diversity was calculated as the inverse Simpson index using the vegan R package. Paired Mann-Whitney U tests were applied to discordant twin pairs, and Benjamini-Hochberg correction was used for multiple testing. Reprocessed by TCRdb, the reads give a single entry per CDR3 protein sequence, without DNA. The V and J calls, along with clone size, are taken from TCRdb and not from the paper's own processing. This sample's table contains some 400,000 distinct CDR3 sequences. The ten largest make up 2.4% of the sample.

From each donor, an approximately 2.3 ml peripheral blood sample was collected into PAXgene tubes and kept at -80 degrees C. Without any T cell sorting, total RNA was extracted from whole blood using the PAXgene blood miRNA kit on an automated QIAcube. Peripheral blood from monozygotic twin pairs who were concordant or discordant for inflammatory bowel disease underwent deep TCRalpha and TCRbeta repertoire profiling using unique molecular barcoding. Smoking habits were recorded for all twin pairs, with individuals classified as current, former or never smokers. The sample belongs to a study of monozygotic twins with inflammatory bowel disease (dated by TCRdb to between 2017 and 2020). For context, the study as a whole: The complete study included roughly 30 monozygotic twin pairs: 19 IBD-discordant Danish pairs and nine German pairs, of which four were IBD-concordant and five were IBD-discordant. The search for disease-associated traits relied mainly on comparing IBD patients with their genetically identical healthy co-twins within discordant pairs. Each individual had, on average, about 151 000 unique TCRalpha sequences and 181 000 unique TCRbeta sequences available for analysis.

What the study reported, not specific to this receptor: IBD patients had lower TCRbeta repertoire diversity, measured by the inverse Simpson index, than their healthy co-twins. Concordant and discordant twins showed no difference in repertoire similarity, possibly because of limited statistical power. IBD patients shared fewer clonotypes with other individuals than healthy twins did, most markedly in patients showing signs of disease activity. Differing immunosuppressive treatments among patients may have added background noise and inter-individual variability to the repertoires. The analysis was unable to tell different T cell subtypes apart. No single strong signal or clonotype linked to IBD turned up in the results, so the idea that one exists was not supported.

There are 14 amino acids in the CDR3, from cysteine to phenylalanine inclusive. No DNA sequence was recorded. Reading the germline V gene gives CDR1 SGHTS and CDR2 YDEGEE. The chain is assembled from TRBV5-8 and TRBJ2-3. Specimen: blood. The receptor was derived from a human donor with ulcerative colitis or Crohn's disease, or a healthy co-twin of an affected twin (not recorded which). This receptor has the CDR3 CASRTTASTDTQYF. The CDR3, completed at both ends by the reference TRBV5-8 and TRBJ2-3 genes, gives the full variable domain EAGVTQSPTHLIKTRGQQATLRCSPISGHTSVYWYQQALGLGLQFLLWYDEGEERNRGNFPPRFSGRQFPNYSSELNVNALELEDSALYLCASRTTASTDTQYFGPGTRLTVL.